The text below deals with one T cell receptor beta chain. Its matching antigen is unknown. This sample stems from a study of siplizumab effects on memory and regulatory T cells. Points from the study as a whole: Memory cells that were CD4+ and unstimulated gave rise to alloreactive sequences, which siplizumab significantly reduced.

The assay covered some 100,000 TCR templates per sample. Here immunoSEQ multiplex PCR was the method, and the copy in TCRdb shows in-frame clones only, minus some. The sample holds approximately 110,000 clones, approximately 94% seen once. The V and J ends lost 0 bases and 6 bases, in that order; junction bases with no gene match: 4. This CDR3 is 15 amino acids long. The germline V gene has CDR1 SGHTA and CDR2 FQGNSA. The receptor was derived from a human donor in good health. The gene calls are TRBV7-2 and TRBJ2-7; 11 nucleotides line up with TRBD1. Source material: CD4+ T cells sorted from blood. CDR3 sequence reads: CASSLAWTGGGEQYF. For the CDR3, the DNA is TGTGCCAGCAGCTTAGCTTGGACAGGGGGCGGCGAGCAGTACTTC.